This TCR beta chain derives from a study of OX40 agonist ivuxolimab in advanced cancers. Study summary: Patients were dosed with the agonistic anti-OX40 (CD134) antibody ivuxolimab.

A history of autoimmune disease or systemic immunosuppression excluded patients. At baseline, cycle 4 day 1, and cycle 7 day 1, blood was sampled. The CDR3 length is 15 residues. Germline values: CDR1 SGHAT, CDR2 FQNNGV. The V end was cut by 1 base, the J end by 7 bases, with 14 bases between. Measured with immunoSEQ multiplex PCR; TCRdb has only the in-frame clones, and not every one. The sample has about 61,000 clones, roughly 85% seen once. Sample: CD4+ or CD8+ T cells sorted from blood, taken in a trial of the OX40 agonist ivuxolimab. The sequence was obtained from an adult with an advanced solid tumor such as melanoma, head and neck, liver or kidney cancer. V and J are TRBV11-2 and TRBJ1-5; a weak D match, TRBD1 (5 bases). In DNA form, the CDR3 reads TGTGCCAGCAGCTTAGGGTCCAGGGTTGACCAGCCCCAGCATTTT. Protein product: CASSLGSRVDQPQHF.